In this sample, the clone carrying this TCR beta chain turned up many times. As yet, its antigen is unknown. J gave up 0 bases and V 6 bases, and 9 bases lay outside the gene matches. Per germline, CDR1 MDHEN and CDR2 SYDVKM. CDR3 size: 16 residues. Amplifying from RNA transcripts, the study obtained TCR beta CDR3 regions. The first-round RT-PCR employed HTBI primers together with the Qiagen OneStep RT-PCR kit. A multiplex PCR was then performed as the second round. TCRdb reprocessed the multiplex PCR reads via MiXCR and lists one record per CDR3 protein. This sample has about 210,000 distinct CDR3 sequences, with 25% to 35% found just once. The data derive from a study of Graves' ophthalmopathy and Graves' hyperthyroidism. Study-level points and caveats: In separating ophthalmopathy from stable hyperthyroidism, a 13-signature model achieved 85% to 90% sensitivity and 70% to 83% specificity. Forecasting of ophthalmopathy progression by the model achieved less than 71% sensitivity and less than 80% specificity.

Pregnant or lactating patients and those with other autoimmune diseases or uncontrolled infections were excluded. Clinical symptoms and serum thyroxine were used for diagnosis; TRAb, thyroid ultrasound and orbital computed tomography were also relied on. The source is a man in his fifties with Graves' ophthalmopathy. The sequenced sample was peripheral blood. This chain joins TRBV28 and TRBJ2-7; 9 nucleotides align to TRBD1. The CDR3 coding sequence is TGTGCCAGCAGCCGGACAGGGGATAGATTCTCCTACGAGCAGTACTTC. Protein sequence: CASSRTGDRFSYEQYF. Using reference TRBV28 and TRBJ2-7 for the parts outside the CDR3, the full variable domain is DVKVTQSSRYLVKRTGEKVFLECVQDMDHENMFWYRQDPGLGLRLIYFSYDVKMKEKGDIPEGYSVSREKKERFSLILESASTNQTSMYLCASSRTGDRFSYEQYFGPGTRLTVT.